This T cell receptor beta chain was recovered during a study of cytomegalovirus exposure and HLA in healthy donors. PCR was performed using 60 Vbeta and 13 Jbeta primers. The protocol was immunoSEQ multiplex PCR, while the TCRdb copy is restricted to in-frame clones and leaves out a portion. This sample has roughly 80,000 clones, with under 70% found just once. This CDR3 comprises 12 residues. V was cut by 2 bases and J by 3 bases, with 4 bases left in between. Germline lookup yields CDR1 PRHDT and CDR2 FYEKMQ (reference sequence). What was sequenced was PBMCs. V is TRBV13 and J is TRBJ1-1; D unresolved. This clonotype originated in a woman between 50 and 59 years old in good health and CMV-seropositive. CDR3 loop: CASSLSDTEAFF. Written as DNA, the CDR3 is TGTGCCAGCAGCTTATCGGACACTGAAGCTTTCTTT.